This T cell receptor (beta chain) stems from a study of T cells after yellow fever vaccination. Study results and caveats: At 96% for CD4 and approximately 89% for CD8, most primary-vaccination clones showed up again after the booster. Sorted repertoires could include abundant contaminating clonotypes from bulk cells.

UMIs and a universal primer site were added when TCR cDNA was made by 5'RACE template switching. One entry per CDR3 protein results from TCRdb running MiXCR on the 5' RACE reads. The data contain approximately 300,000 distinct CDR3 sequences, roughly 8.7% of them singletons. V was clipped by 5 bases and J by 3 bases, with 16 bases between them. This CDR3 comprises 15 residues. The germline gives CDR1 SEHNR, CDR2 FQNEAQ (reference sequence). As regards this clonotype: Its antigen is undetermined.

The J gene is TRBJ1-1, the V gene TRBV7-9, with unresolved D. The TCR originated in a man aged 18 to 29 who received the YFV17D yellow fever vaccine. The input for sequencing was PBMCs, taken on the day of the first yellow fever vaccination. The CDR3 protein is CASSPASGGHTEAFF. The CDR3 bases are TGTGCCAGCAGCCCGGCGTCCGGAGGGCACACTGAAGCTTTCTTT.